The sequence of this TCR beta chain was determined in a study of shared clonotypes between healthy human individuals. The naive CD8 subset, CD45RO-negative cells positively selected for CCR7, excluded terminally differentiated effector memory CD45RA+ cells. Germline values: CDR1 LNHDA, CDR2 SQIVND (reference sequence). With 3 bases removed from V and 8 bases from J, the gap between germline ends came to 10 bases. This CDR3 contains 12 residues. TCRdb's table, derived via immunoSEQ multiplex PCR, lists solely in-frame clones and lacks some. The repertoire holds around 2,000,000 clones, with 85% to 95% as singletons.

The TCR was taken from a young man in good health. The source material was naive CD8+ T cells sorted from blood. The J gene is TRBJ1-2, the V gene TRBV19; possible D gene TRBD1, 5 bases. In DNA form, the CDR3 reads TGTGCCAGTAGTATTTACAAGGGGGGCTACACCTTC. It translates to CASSIYKGGYTF.